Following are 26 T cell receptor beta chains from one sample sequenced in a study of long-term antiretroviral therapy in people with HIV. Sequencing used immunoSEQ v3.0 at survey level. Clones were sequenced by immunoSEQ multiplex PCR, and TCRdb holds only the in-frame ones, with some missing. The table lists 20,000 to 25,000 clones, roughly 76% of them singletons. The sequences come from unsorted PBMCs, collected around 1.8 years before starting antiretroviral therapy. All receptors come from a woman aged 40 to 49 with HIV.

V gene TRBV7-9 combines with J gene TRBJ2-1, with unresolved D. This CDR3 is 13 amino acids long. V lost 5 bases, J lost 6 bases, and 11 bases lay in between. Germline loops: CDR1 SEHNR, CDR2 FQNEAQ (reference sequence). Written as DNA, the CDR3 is TGTGCCAGCAGCCCCGACACTGCCAATGAGCAGTTCTTC. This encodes CASSPDTANEQFF.

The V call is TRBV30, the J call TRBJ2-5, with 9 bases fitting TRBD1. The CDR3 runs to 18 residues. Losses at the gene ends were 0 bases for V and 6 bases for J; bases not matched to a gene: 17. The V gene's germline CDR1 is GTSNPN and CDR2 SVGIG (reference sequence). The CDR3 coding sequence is TGTGCCTGGAGTGTAACAGGGGGCGGATTTGTGATAGGAAAGACCCAGTACTTC. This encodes CAWSVTGGGFVIGKTQYF.

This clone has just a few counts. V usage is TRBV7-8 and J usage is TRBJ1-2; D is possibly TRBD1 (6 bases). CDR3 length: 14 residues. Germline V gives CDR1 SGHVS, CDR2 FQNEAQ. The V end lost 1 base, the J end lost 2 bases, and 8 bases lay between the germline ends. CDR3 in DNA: TGTGCCAGCAGCTTAGAAACAGGGAACTATGGCTACACCTTC. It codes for CASSLETGNYGYTF.

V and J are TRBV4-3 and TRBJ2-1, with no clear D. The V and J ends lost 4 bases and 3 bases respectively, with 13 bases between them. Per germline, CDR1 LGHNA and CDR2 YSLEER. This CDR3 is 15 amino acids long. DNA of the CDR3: TGCGCCAGCAGCCTGATCCGGGCTTTCTACAATGAGCAGTTCTTC. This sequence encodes CASSLIRAFYNEQFF.

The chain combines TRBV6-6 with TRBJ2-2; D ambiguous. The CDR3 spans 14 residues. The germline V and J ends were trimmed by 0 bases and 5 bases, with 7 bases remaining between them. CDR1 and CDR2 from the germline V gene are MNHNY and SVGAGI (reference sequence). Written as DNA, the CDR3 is TGTGCCAGCAGTTACTCGGGATTTACCGGGGAGCTGTTTTTT. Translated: CASSYSGFTGELFF.

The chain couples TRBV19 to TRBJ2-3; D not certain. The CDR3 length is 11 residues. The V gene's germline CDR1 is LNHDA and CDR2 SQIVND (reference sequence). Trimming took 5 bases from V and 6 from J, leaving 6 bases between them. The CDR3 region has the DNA TGTGCCAGTAGTCTAGGGGATACGCAGTATTTT. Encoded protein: CASSLGDTQYF.

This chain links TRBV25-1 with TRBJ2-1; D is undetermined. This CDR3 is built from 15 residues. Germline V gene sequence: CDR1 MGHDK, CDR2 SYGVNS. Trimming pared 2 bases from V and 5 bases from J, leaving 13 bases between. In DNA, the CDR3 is TGTGCCAGCAGTGAAAGAGACTTACCTAACAATGAGCAGTTCTTC. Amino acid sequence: CASSERDLPNNEQFF.

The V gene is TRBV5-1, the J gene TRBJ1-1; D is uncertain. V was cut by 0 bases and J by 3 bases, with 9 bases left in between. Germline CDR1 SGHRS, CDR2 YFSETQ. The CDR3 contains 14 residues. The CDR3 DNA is TGCGCCAGCAGCTTGGGGTATTTGGACACTGAAGCTTTCTTT. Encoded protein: CASSLGYLDTEAFF.

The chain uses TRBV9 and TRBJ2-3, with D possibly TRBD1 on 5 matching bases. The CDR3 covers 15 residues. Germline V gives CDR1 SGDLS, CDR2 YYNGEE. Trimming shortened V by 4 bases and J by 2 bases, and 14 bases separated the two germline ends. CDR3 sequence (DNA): TGTGCCAGCAGCCCTGGGGCAGCTACCACAGATACGCAGTATTTT. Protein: CASSPGAATTDTQYF.

The CDR3 region is CSVEWREGAYNEQFF. The CDR3 DNA sequence: TGCAGCGTTGAGTGGCGGGAGGGCGCCTACAATGAGCAGTTCTTC. The chain combines TRBV29-1 with TRBJ2-1, with 9 bases aligning to TRBD2. V shed 3 bases and J 2 bases; nucleotides not matched to a gene: 5. This CDR3 has 15 amino acids. Germline CDR1 reads SQVTM; CDR2 reads ANQGSEA.

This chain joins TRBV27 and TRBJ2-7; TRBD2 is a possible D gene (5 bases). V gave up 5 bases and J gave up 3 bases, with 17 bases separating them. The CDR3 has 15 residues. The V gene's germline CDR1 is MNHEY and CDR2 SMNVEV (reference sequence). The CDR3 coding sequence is TGTGCCAGCAGTCGCTCCGCGGGCTCGCTCTACGAGCAGTACTTC. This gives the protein CASSRSAGSLYEQYF.

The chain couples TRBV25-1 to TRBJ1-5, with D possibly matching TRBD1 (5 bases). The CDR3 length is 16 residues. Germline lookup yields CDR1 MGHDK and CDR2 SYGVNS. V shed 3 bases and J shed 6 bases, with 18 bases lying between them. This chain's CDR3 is CASSDCPGTVSQPQHF. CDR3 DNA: TGTGCCAGCAGTGATTGCCCCGGGACCGTGAGTCAGCCCCAGCATTTT.

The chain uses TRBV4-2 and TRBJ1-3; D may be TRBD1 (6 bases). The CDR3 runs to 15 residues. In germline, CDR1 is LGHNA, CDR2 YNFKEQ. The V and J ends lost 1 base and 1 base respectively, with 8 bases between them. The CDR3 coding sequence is TGTGCCAGCAGCCAAGTTGGACAGTCTGGAAACACCATATATTTT. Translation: CASSQVGQSGNTIYF.

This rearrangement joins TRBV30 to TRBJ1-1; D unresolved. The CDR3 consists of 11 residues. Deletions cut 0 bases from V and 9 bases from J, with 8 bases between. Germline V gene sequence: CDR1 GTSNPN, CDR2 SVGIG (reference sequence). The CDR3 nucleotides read TGTGCCTGGAGTGTACCCCAAAAAGCTTTCTTT. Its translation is CAWSVPQKAFF. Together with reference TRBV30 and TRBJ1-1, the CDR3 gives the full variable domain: SQTIHQWPATLVQPVGSPLSLECTVEGTSNPNLYWYRQAAGRGLQLLFYSVGIGQISSEVPQNLSASRPQDRQFILSSKKLLLSDSGFYLCAWSVPQKAFFGQGTRLTVV.

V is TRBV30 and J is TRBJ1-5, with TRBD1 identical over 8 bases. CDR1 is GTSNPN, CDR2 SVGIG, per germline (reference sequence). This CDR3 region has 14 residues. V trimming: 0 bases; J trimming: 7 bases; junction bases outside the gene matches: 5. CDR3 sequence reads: CAWSVTGGGQPQHF. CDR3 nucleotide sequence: TGTGCCTGGAGTGTAACAGGGGGAGGACAGCCCCAGCATTTT.

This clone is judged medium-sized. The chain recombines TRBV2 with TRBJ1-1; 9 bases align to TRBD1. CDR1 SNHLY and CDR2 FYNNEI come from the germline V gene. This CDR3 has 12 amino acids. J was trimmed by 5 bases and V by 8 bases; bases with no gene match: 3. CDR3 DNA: TGTGCCAGCCTGGACAGGGGTACTGAAGCTTTCTTT. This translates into CASLDRGTEAFF.

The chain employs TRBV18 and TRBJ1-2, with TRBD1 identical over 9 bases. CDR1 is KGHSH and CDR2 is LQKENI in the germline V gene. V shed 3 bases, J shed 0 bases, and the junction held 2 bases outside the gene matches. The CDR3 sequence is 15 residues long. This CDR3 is CASSPGQGTNYGYTF. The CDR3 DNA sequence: TGTGCCAGCTCACCGGGACAGGGAACTAACTATGGCTACACCTTC. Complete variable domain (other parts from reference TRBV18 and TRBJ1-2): NAGVMQNPRHLVRRRGQEARLRCSPMKGHSHVYWYRQLPEEGLKFMVYLQKENIIDESGMPKERFSAEFPKEGPSILRIQQVVRGDSAAYFCASSPGQGTNYGYTFGSGTRLTVV.

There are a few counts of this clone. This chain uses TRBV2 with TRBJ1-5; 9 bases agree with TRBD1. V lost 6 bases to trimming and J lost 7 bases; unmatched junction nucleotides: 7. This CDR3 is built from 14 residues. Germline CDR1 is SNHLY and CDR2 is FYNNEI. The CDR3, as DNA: TGTGCCAGCAGATACAGGGGGCAAGGGCAGCCCCAGCATTTT. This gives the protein CASRYRGQGQPQHF.

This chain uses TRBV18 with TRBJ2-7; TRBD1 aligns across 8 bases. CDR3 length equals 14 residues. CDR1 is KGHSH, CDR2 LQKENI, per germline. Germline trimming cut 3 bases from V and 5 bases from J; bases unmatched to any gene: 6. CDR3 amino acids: CASSPEDRVHEQYF. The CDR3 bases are TGTGCCAGCTCACCGGAGGACAGGGTGCACGAGCAGTACTTC.

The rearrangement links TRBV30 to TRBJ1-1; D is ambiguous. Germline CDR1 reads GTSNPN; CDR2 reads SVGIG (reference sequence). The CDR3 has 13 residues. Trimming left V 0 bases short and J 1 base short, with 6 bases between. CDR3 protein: CAWSVEQNTEAFF. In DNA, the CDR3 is TGTGCCTGGAGTGTGGAACAGAACACTGAAGCTTTCTTT. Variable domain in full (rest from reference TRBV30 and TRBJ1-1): SQTIHQWPATLVQPVGSPLSLECTVEGTSNPNLYWYRQAAGRGLQLLFYSVGIGQISSEVPQNLSASRPQDRQFILSSKKLLLSDSGFYLCAWSVEQNTEAFFGQGTRLTVV.

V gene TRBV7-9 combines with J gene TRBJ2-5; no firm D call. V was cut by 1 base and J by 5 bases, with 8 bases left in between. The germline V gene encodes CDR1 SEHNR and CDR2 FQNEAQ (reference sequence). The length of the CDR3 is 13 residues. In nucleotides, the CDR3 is TGTGCCAGCAGCTTAGGGGTAGCTGAGACCCAGTACTTC. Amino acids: CASSLGVAETQYF.

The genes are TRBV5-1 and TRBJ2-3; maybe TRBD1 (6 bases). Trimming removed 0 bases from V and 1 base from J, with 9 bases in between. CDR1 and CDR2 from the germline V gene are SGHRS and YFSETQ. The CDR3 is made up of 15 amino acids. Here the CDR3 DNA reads TGCGCCAGCAGCTTGGACCCAGGGGGCACAGATACGCAGTATTTT. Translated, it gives CASSLDPGGTDTQYF.

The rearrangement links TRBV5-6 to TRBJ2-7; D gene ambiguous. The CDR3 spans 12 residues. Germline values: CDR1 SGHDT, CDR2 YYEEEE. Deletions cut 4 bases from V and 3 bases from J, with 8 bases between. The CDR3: CASSPDGYEQYF. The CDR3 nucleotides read TGTGCCAGCAGCCCCGACGGCTACGAGCAGTACTTC. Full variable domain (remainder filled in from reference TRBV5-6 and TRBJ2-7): DAGVTQSPTHLIKTRGQQVTLRCSPKSGHDTVSWYQQALGQGPQFIFQYYEEEERQRGNFPDRFSGHQFPNYSSELNVNALLLGDSALYLCASSPDGYEQYFGPGTRLTVT.

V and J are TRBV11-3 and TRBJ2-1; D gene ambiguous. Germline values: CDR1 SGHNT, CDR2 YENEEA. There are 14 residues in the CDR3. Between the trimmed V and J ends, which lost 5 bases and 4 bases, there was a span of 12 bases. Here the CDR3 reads CASSPASAYNEQFF. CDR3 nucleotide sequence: TGTGCCAGCAGCCCGGCTTCGGCTTACAATGAGCAGTTCTTC.

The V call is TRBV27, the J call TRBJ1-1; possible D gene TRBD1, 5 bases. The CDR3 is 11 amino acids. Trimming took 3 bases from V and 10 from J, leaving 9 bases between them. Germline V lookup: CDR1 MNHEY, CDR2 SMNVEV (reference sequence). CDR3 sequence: CASSLGVRAFF. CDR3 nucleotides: TGTGCCAGCAGTTTGGGGGTGAGAGCTTTCTTT.

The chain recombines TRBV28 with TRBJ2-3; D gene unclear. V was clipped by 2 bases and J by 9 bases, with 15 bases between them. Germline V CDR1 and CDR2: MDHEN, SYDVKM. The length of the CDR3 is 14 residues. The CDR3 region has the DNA TGTGCCAGCAGTTTAGCAACTGGCGATCTAACGCAGTATTTT. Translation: CASSLATGDLTQYF.